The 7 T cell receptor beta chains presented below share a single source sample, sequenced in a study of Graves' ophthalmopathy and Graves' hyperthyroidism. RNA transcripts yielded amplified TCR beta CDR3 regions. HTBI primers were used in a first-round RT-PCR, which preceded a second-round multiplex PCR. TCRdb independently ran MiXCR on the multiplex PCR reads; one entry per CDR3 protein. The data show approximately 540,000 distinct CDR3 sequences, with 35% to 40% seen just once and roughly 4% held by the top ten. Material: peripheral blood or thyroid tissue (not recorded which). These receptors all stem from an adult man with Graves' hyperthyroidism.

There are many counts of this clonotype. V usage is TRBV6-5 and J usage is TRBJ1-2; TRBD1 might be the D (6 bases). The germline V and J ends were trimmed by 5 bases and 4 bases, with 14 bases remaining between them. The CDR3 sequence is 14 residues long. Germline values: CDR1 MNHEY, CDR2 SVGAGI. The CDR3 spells CASSRGGGSYGYTF. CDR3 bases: TGTGCCAGCAGTCGTGGGGGGGGCTCCTATGGCTACACCTTC.

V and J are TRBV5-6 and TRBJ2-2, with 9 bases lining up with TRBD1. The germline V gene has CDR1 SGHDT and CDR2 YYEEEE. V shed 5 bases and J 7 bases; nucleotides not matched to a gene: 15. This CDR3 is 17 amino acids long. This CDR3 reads CASSQINRDRAIGELFF. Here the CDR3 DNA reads TGTGCCAGCAGTCAAATTAACCGGGACAGGGCCATCGGGGAGCTGTTTTTT.

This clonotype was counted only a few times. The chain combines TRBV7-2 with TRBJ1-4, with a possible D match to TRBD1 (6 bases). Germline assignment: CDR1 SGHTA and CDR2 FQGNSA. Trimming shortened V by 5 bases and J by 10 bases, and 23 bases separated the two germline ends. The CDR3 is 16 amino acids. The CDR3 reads CASSQASGASIRKLFF. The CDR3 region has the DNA TGTGCCAGCAGCCAAGCATCAGGGGCCAGTATTAGAAAACTGTTTTTT.

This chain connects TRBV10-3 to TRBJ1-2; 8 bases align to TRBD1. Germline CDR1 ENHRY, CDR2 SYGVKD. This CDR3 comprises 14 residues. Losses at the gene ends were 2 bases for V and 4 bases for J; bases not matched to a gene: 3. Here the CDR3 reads CAISEPQGAYGYTF. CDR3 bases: TGTGCCATCAGTGAGCCTCAGGGGGCCTATGGCTACACCTTC.

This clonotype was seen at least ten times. CDR3 in amino acids: CASSQQGVSGNTIYF. Written as DNA, the CDR3 is TGCGCCAGCAGTCAGCAGGGGGTCTCTGGAAACACCATATATTTT. V is TRBV10-2 and J is TRBJ1-3; 7 bases align to TRBD1. The germline V gene encodes CDR1 WSHSY and CDR2 SAAADI. The CDR3 is made up of 15 amino acids. After removal of 5 bases from V and 0 bases from J, the junction contained 4 bases not matched to a gene.

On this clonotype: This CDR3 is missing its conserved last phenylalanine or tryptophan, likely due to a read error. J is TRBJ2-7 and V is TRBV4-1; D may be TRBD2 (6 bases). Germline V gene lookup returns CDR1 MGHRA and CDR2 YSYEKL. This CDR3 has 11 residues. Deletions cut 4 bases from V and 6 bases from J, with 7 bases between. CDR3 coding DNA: TGCGCCAGCAGCCTGGGGGGCGAGCAGTACCTC. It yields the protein CASSLGGEQYL.

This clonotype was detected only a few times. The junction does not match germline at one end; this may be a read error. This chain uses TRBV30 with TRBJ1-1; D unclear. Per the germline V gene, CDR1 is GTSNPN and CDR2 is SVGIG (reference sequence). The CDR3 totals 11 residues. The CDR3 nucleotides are TGTGCCTGTTCAGAGAACCCTGAAGCTTTCTTT. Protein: CACSENPEAFF.